The clone carrying this T cell receptor beta chain was counted a few times. Its antigen is still unknown. This CDR3 is missing its conserved last phenylalanine or tryptophan, likely due to a read error. RNA was extracted from bulk tissue without any cell sorting. The library came from three nested PCR rounds adapted from ARM-PCR protocols. TCRdb re-called the multiplex PCR reads with MiXCR, one entry per CDR3 protein. The table records under 100,000 distinct CDR3 sequences, around three fifths of them present only once. This sample was included in a study of tumor and adjacent non-tumor tissue in lung cancer. The study's findings and limits: Normal lung showed higher cumulative top 100 clone frequency than tumor.

Trimming took 8 bases from V and 3 from J, leaving 20 bases between them. Germline assignment: CDR1 MDHEN and CDR2 SYDVKM. This CDR3 contains 15 residues. V is TRBV28 and J is TRBJ2-7; D possibly corresponds to TRBD2 (7 bases). The sequence was obtained from a man between 65 and 85 years old with non-small cell lung cancer. The sequenced material came from lung tumor tissue. DNA for the CDR3: TGTGCCAGCGGTGCCTCGGGGGGCCTGATCTACGAGCAGTACTCC. Translation gives CASGASGGLIYEQYS.